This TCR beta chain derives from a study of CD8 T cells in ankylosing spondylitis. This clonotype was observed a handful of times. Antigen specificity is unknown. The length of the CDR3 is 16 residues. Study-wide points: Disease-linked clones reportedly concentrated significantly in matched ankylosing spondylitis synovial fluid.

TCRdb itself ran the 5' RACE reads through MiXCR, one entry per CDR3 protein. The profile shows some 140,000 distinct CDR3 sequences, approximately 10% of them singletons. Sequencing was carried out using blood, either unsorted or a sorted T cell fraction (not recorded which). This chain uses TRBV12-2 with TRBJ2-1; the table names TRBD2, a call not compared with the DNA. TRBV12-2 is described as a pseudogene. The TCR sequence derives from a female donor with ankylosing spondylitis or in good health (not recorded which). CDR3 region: CASRLGIGETNNEQFF. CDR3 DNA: TGTGCAAGTCGCTTAGGAATCGGGGAGACGAACAATGAGCAGTTCTTC.